The 24 T cell receptor beta chains listed next were all sequenced from one sample in a study of shared clonotypes between healthy human individuals. Produced via immunoSEQ multiplex PCR; TCRdb's table is partial and in-frame only. The sample includes a few million clones, around 94% seen only once; the top ten take 0.14%. Input material: naive CD4+ T cells sorted from blood. Described subset: CD45RA+ positively selected. These receptor sequences come from a man aged 18 to 35 in good health.

This chain joins TRBV5-8 and TRBJ2-7; 10 nucleotides align to TRBD2. CDR3 length: 15 amino acids. Germline V gene lookup returns CDR1 SGHTS and CDR2 YDEGEE. J lost 11 bases, V lost 0 bases, and 11 bases had no gene match. This CDR3 reads CASSLGSSGSARKYF. CDR3 nucleotides: TGTGCCAGCAGCTTGGGTTCTAGCGGGAGCGCCCGAAAGTACTTC.

Notes on this clone: The same CDR3 can be traced to other DNA sequences in this sample. The rearrangement links TRBV7-2 to TRBJ1-2; 7 bases are shared with TRBD1. The CDR3 extends over 14 amino acids. Germline V gene data show CDR1 as SGHTA and CDR2 as FQGNSA. The V and J ends lost 5 bases and 5 bases, in that order; junction bases with no gene match: 8. CDR3 region: CASSPGGGVYGYTF. The CDR3 DNA sequence: TGTGCCAGCAGCCCAGGGGGTGGGGTTTATGGCTACACCTTC.

V usage is TRBV18 and J usage is TRBJ2-7; perhaps TRBD1 as D (5 bases). Trimming removed 2 bases at V and 2 bases at J, with 10 bases between. CDR1 is KGHSH and CDR2 is LQKENI in the germline V gene. This CDR3 region has 14 residues. As DNA, the CDR3 is TGTGCCAGCTCACCATCACAGGTACCCTACGAGCAGTACTTC. Its translation: CASSPSQVPYEQYF.

The V and J genes are TRBV28 and TRBJ1-1; the match to TRBD1 covers 7 bases. CDR3 length: 17 amino acids. Germline lookup yields CDR1 MDHEN and CDR2 SYDVKM. V trimming: 4 bases; J trimming: 5 bases; junction bases outside the gene matches: 16. The CDR3 bases are TGTGCCAGCAGTTCCCCCCGACAGGGTATGTTTGGGACTGAAGCTTTCTTT. Translating it yields CASSSPRQGMFGTEAFF.

Points on this clone: The junction does not match germline at one end; this may be a read error. The rearrangement joins TRBV5-1 to TRBJ2-3; TRBD2 matches 9 bases. Per the germline V gene, CDR1 is SGHRS and CDR2 is YFSETQ. The CDR3 runs 13 residues. The CDR3 here is CASRESGGPVHAF. DNA for the CDR3: TGCGCCAGTAGAGAAAGCGGGGGGCCGGTACATGCATTT. Together with reference TRBV5-1 and TRBJ2-3, the CDR3 gives the full variable domain: KAGVTQTPRYLIKTRGQQVTLSCSPISGHRSVSWYQQTPGQGLQFLFEYFSETQRNKGNFPGRFSGRQFSNSRSEMNVSTLELGDSALYLCASRESGGPVHAFGPGTRLTVL.

The chain couples TRBV7-8 to TRBJ2-2; no definite D call. CDR3 length: 19 residues. Germline values: CDR1 SGHVS, CDR2 FQNEAQ. V was trimmed by 0 bases and J by 2 bases, leaving 19 bases between them. CDR3 amino acids: CASSLARAALPRNTGELFF. CDR3 in DNA: TGTGCCAGCAGCTTAGCGCGAGCAGCCCTACCGCGAAACACCGGGGAGCTGTTTTTT.

In this sample, this clone turned up once. V gene TRBV28 combines with J gene TRBJ2-7, with TRBD2 as a possible D gene (5 bases). V was pared by 6 bases and J by 3 bases, with 9 bases between. The CDR3 has 12 residues. Germline V gene data show CDR1 as MDHEN and CDR2 as SYDVKM. Here the CDR3 reads CASREGNYEQYF. The CDR3 nucleotides are TGTGCCAGCAGAGAGGGAAACTACGAGCAGTACTTC.

V usage is TRBV19 and J usage is TRBJ1-5; TRBD1 aligns across 10 bases. The trim removed 5 bases at V and 3 bases at J, leaving 7 bases unmatched. Germline CDR1 is LNHDA and CDR2 is SQIVND (reference sequence). The CDR3 totals 16 residues. CDR3 in DNA: TGTGCCAGTAGTGCCCGGGACAGGGGAATCAATCAGCCCCAGCATTTT. Protein product: CASSARDRGINQPQHF.

J is TRBJ2-1 and V is TRBV7-9; D unclear. V was cut by 2 bases and J by 2 bases, with 10 bases left in between. This CDR3 spans 15 amino acids. The V gene's germline CDR1 is SEHNR and CDR2 FQNEAQ (reference sequence). This chain's CDR3 is CASSLNVGTYNEQFF. CDR3 in DNA: TGTGCCAGCAGCTTAAATGTGGGGACCTACAATGAGCAGTTCTTC.

The J gene is TRBJ2-4, the V gene TRBV1; TRBD2 is taken as the D call from the table, unchecked against the DNA. TRBV1 is given as a pseudogene. The CDR3 loop spans 16 amino acids. In DNA, the CDR3 is TGCACCAGCAGCCCCCAGGGACTAGCGGCCAAAAACATTCAGTACTTC. Amino acid sequence: CTSSPQGLAAKNIQYF.

This clone was seen a few times. The chain recombines TRBV18 with TRBJ1-5, with a possible D match to TRBD1 (5 bases). The CDR3 runs 15 residues. With 5 bases removed from V and 0 bases from J, the gap between germline ends came to 11 bases. The germline V gene has CDR1 KGHSH and CDR2 LQKENI. CDR3 DNA sequence: TGTGCCAGCTCATCCCAGGGTAATAGCAATCAGCCCCAGCATTTT. Protein: CASSSQGNSNQPQHF.

V gene TRBV27 combines with J gene TRBJ2-7, with 8 bases aligning to TRBD1. The V gene end was trimmed by 2 bases and the J gene end by 2 bases; junction bases not matched to a gene: 5. Germline CDR1 MNHEY, CDR2 SMNVEV (reference sequence). The CDR3 sequence is 15 residues long. The CDR3 region is CASSLQGQEAYEQYF. CDR3 DNA sequence: TGTGCCAGCAGTTTACAGGGACAGGAAGCCTACGAGCAGTACTTC.

The rearrangement uses TRBV6-1 and TRBJ1-2, with D hard to call. The germline gives CDR1 MNHNS, CDR2 SASEGT. Deletions cut 3 bases from V and 6 bases from J, with 11 bases between. CDR3 length equals 13 residues. Written as DNA, the CDR3 is TGTGCCAGCAGTGACGAGGGTCCAGATGGCTACACCTTC. This encodes CASSDEGPDGYTF.

The chain's CDR3 is CASSEGLAYNEQFF. In nucleotides, the CDR3 is TGTGCCAGCAGCGAGGGACTCGCCTACAATGAGCAGTTCTTC. This chain joins TRBV9 and TRBJ2-1; D is perhaps TRBD2 (6 bases). The V and J ends lost 3 bases and 2 bases respectively, with 9 bases between them. The CDR3 covers 14 residues. The germline V gene encodes CDR1 SGDLS and CDR2 YYNGEE.

The rearrangement links TRBV29-1 to TRBJ2-3; D is perhaps TRBD1 or TRBD2 (5 bases each). The V gene lost 2 bases and the J gene lost 1 base, with 13 bases spanning the gap. The CDR3 contains 15 residues. The germline CDR1 and CDR2 sequences are SQVTM and ANQGSEA. The CDR3 region has the DNA TGCAGCGTTGAAAGAGGGGTGGTAGGCACAGATACGCAGTATTTT. Its protein product is CSVERGVVGTDTQYF.

A word on this clone: The same CDR3 can be traced to other DNA sequences in this sample. The chain links TRBV5-1 to TRBJ2-7; 10 nucleotides line up with TRBD1. The trim removed 3 bases at V and 3 bases at J, leaving 3 bases unmatched. Germline lookup yields CDR1 SGHRS and CDR2 YFSETQ. The CDR3 sequence is 14 residues long. CDR3 bases: TGCGCCAGCAGCTCGGGGACAGGGGTCTACGAGCAGTACTTC. This encodes CASSSGTGVYEQYF.

The chain joins TRBV28 to TRBJ1-2; the D gene is possibly TRBD1 (5 bases). Germline loops: CDR1 MDHEN, CDR2 SYDVKM. The V end lost 6 bases, the J end lost 4 bases, and 12 bases lay between the germline ends. The CDR3 consists of 13 residues. CDR3 amino acids: CASSSGRTYGYTF. Here the CDR3 DNA reads TGTGCCAGCAGCTCGGGACGGACCTATGGCTACACCTTC.

This chain uses TRBV9 with TRBJ1-3; D not resolved. The CDR3 contains 16 residues. Germline CDR1 is SGDLS and CDR2 is YYNGEE. Trimming removed 0 bases from V and 0 bases from J, with 10 bases in between. The CDR3 DNA sequence: TGTGCCAGCAGCGTAGGAAACAGTAACTCTGGAAACACCATATATTTT. This translates into CASSVGNSNSGNTIYF.

Worth noting for this clone: Other DNA sequences within the sample encode an identical CDR3. The chain couples TRBV10-3 to TRBJ1-2, with D uncertain. The CDR3 length is 14 residues. With 0 bases removed from V and 3 bases from J, the gap between germline ends came to 8 bases. The V gene's germline CDR1 is ENHRY and CDR2 SYGVKD. CDR3 DNA sequence: TGTGCCATCAGTGAGTCGCGAACGGACTATGGCTACACCTTC. Its translation is CAISESRTDYGYTF.

This rearrangement joins TRBV25-1 to TRBJ2-7; 9 bases are a match to TRBD1. Germline V gives CDR1 MGHDK, CDR2 SYGVNS. This CDR3 comprises 16 residues. The J segment lost 6 bases and the V segment lost 0 bases, leaving 9 bases of the junction unmatched. The CDR3 coding sequence is TGTGCCAGCAGTGAATACCCGGGACAGGGAGTAACCGAGCAGTACTTC. Protein sequence: CASSEYPGQGVTEQYF.

The V call is TRBV19, the J call TRBJ2-2; D might be TRBD1 (5 bases). Germline V CDR1 and CDR2: LNHDA, SQIVND (reference sequence). The CDR3 sequence is 15 residues long. V dropped 5 bases and J dropped 4 bases, with 14 bases sitting between them. For the CDR3, the DNA is TGTGCCAGTAGTGTAGGCAGGGTGAGCACCGGGGAGCTGTTTTTT. This translates into CASSVGRVSTGELFF.

The chain uses TRBV18 and TRBJ1-2; tentatively, D is TRBD1 (5 bases). Germline V gives CDR1 KGHSH, CDR2 LQKENI. The CDR3 runs to 15 residues. The V gene lost 6 bases and the J gene lost 6 bases, with 20 bases spanning the gap. The CDR3 loop reads CASSAQGSQVDGYTF. CDR3 bases: TGTGCCAGCTCCGCCCAGGGCAGTCAGGTGGATGGCTACACCTTC.

The chain uses TRBV7-9 and TRBJ2-2; the D gene is possibly TRBD1 (6 bases). This CDR3 region has 16 residues. Germline loops: CDR1 SEHNR, CDR2 FQNEAQ (reference sequence). V was trimmed by 2 bases and J by 2 bases, leaving 12 bases between them. The chain's CDR3 is CASSLQGQRNTGELFF. The CDR3 bases are TGTGCCAGCAGCTTACAAGGACAGAGAAACACCGGGGAGCTGTTTTTT.

The J gene is TRBJ2-1, the V gene TRBV6-6; 10 positions match TRBD2. Germline loops: CDR1 MNHNY, CDR2 SVGAGI (reference sequence). CDR3 length equals 15 residues. V gave up 2 bases and J gave up 3 bases; unmatched junction bases: 1. The CDR3: CASSYKRGGYNEQFF. CDR3 nucleotide sequence: TGTGCCAGCAGTTACAAGCGGGGGGGCTACAATGAGCAGTTCTTC.